One and the same sample provided the 14 T cell receptor beta chains below, sequenced in a study of T cells in Graves' hyperthyroidism and ophthalmopathy. TCR beta CDR3 region amplification was performed from RNA transcripts. The HTBI primer set was used in a first-round RT-PCR of the TCR CDR3. TCRdb re-derived calls from the multiplex PCR reads in MiXCR, one entry per CDR3 protein. In the table there are approximately 560,000 distinct CDR3 sequences, 15% to 19% of which are singletons. Sample: blood. Receptors were obtained from a woman in her 30s with Graves' hyperthyroidism.

With respect to this clonotype: This may arise from a read error, as a much more abundant clone is one base away. CDR3 loop: CASSHRAGGAPLHF. In nucleotides, the CDR3 is TGTGCCAGCAGCCACCGAGCCGGAGGGGCCCCCCTCCACTTT. The J gene is TRBJ1-6, the V gene TRBV3-1; TRBD1 is a possible D gene (5 bases). In germline, CDR1 is LGHDT, CDR2 YNNKEL (reference sequence). Trimming removed 3 bases from V and 13 bases from J, with 16 bases in between. The CDR3 runs to 14 residues.

This clonotype was counted only a few times. The V and J genes are TRBV5-5 and TRBJ2-1; 11 bases map to TRBD2. From germline, CDR1 is SGHKS and CDR2 YYEKEE (reference sequence). CDR3 length: 16 amino acids. J lost 4 bases, V lost 3 bases, and 6 bases had no gene match. The CDR3 loop reads CASSWWTSGPYNEQFF. The CDR3 coding sequence is TGTGCCAGCAGCTGGTGGACTAGCGGGCCATACAATGAGCAGTTCTTC.

There are many counts of this clonotype. V usage is TRBV4-1 and J usage is TRBJ1-5, with D possibly matching TRBD1 (5 bases). V lost 1 base and J 2 bases, leaving 18 bases between the germline ends. The CDR3 is 18 amino acids. Germline CDR1 and CDR2: MGHRA and YSYEKL. The DNA of the CDR3 is TGCGCCAGCAGCCAAGTAGGCCGGGGGAGAGATGGCAATCAGCCCCAGCATTTT. The encoded protein is CASSQVGRGRDGNQPQHF.

The table lists this clonotype with many counts. The chain uses TRBV5-5 and TRBJ1-1; D not resolved. V was pared by 0 bases and J by 1 base, with 7 bases between. The germline CDR1 and CDR2 sequences are SGHKS and YYEKEE (reference sequence). This CDR3 has 14 amino acids. The CDR3 sequence: CASSLGHSNTEAFF. The CDR3 nucleotides read TGTGCCAGCAGCTTGGGTCACTCGAACACTGAAGCTTTCTTT.

V gene TRBV19 combines with J gene TRBJ2-3, with D possibly matching TRBD2 (5 bases). This CDR3 contains 14 residues. Per germline, CDR1 LNHDA and CDR2 SQIVND (reference sequence). Trimming left V 1 base short and J 5 bases short, with 10 bases between. The CDR3 bases are TGTGCCAGTAGTATAGGAGGGAATCAAGATACGCAGTATTTT. As protein: CASSIGGNQDTQYF.

This clonotype was seen at least ten times. The chain carries TRBV7-4 and TRBJ2-7; tentatively, D is TRBD1 (6 bases). CDR3 length: 15 amino acids. Trimming removed 4 bases from V and 2 bases from J, with 15 bases in between. Looked up from germline, CDR1 is SGHVT and CDR2 is SQSDAQ. CDR3 sequence (DNA): TGTGCCAGCAGCTACCGGGACATGATCACCTACGAGCAGTACTTC. Encoded protein: CASSYRDMITYEQYF.

This clonotype showed up many times. The V call is TRBV7-9, the J call TRBJ2-1; tentative D call: TRBD1 (6 bases). V lost 4 bases and J lost 0, with 13 bases in between. Germline CDR1 reads SEHNR; CDR2 reads FQNEAQ (reference sequence). The CDR3 extends over 16 amino acids. The CDR3 DNA is TGTGCCAGCAGCTCCCGACAGGCTAGCTCCTACAATGAGCAGTTCTTC. Amino acids: CASSSRQASSYNEQFF.

This clonotype was observed at least ten times. This chain joins TRBV5-1 and TRBJ2-7, with 11 nucleotides matching TRBD2. The V gene's germline CDR1 is SGHRS and CDR2 YFSETQ. V gave up 4 bases and J gave up 6 bases; unmatched junction bases: 6. This CDR3 comprises 14 residues. The CDR3 region is CASSEPGLAVEQYF. Here the CDR3 DNA reads TGCGCCAGCAGCGAACCGGGACTAGCGGTCGAGCAGTACTTC.

This clonotype showed up just a few times. The chain links TRBV7-2 to TRBJ1-4; no clear D. The V end was cut by 5 bases, the J end by 7 bases, with 14 bases between. The CDR3 covers 14 residues. Germline loops: CDR1 SGHTA, CDR2 FQGNSA. As DNA, the CDR3 is TGTGCCAGCAGCACCATAGGGTCTAGTGAAAAACTGTTTTTT. This translates into CASSTIGSSEKLFF.

This clonotype was picked up many times. One end of the junction varies from germline; a read error may be responsible. J is TRBJ2-5 and V is TRBV12-3 or TRBV12-4; a possible D gene is TRBD1 (6 bases). The CDR3 loop spans 17 amino acids. CDR3: CASSLAITPGQGETQYF. CDR3 DNA sequence: TGTGCCAGCAGTCTAGCCATCACACCGGGCCAGGGGGAGACCCAGTACTTC.

The rearrangement uses TRBV10-3 and TRBJ2-7; the match to TRBD1 covers 10 bases. The CDR3 covers 14 residues. V shed 10 bases and J 4 bases; nucleotides not matched to a gene: 10. Germline-derived CDR1 and CDR2 are ENHRY and SYGVKD. Written as DNA, the CDR3 is TGTGCCACTAACTCCGGGACAGGGGTTTACGAGCAGTACTTC. It is translated as CATNSGTGVYEQYF.

CDR3 region: CASSYPLFGGETYEQYF. DNA for the CDR3: TGTGCCAGCAGTTACCCCCTCTTTGGGGGAGAGACCTACGAGCAGTACTTC. J is TRBJ2-7 and V is TRBV6-5; either TRBD1 or TRBD2 may fit D (5 bases each). The V and J ends lost 2 bases and 2 bases respectively, with 19 bases between them. The germline V gene encodes CDR1 MNHEY and CDR2 SVGAGI. CDR3 length equals 17 residues.

At least ten counts were recorded for this clonotype. The chain is built from TRBV18 and TRBJ1-1, with 7 bases identical to TRBD1. The V gene's germline CDR1 is KGHSH and CDR2 LQKENI. The J segment lost 7 bases and the V segment lost 3 bases, leaving 5 bases of the junction unmatched. CDR3 size: 13 residues. The CDR3 spells CASSPLGTDEAFF. CDR3 nucleotide sequence: TGTGCCAGCTCACCCCTTGGGACAGATGAAGCTTTCTTT.

This clonotype was seen at least ten times. The gene calls are TRBV12-3 or TRBV12-4 and TRBJ1-3, with 7 bases aligning to TRBD1. The CDR3 covers 18 residues. V trimming: 5 bases; J trimming: 0 bases; junction bases outside the gene matches: 13. DNA of the CDR3: TGTGCCAGCAGTCTCAAGACCGGACAGGCCACCTCTGGAAACACCATATATTTT. Residues: CASSLKTGQATSGNTIYF.